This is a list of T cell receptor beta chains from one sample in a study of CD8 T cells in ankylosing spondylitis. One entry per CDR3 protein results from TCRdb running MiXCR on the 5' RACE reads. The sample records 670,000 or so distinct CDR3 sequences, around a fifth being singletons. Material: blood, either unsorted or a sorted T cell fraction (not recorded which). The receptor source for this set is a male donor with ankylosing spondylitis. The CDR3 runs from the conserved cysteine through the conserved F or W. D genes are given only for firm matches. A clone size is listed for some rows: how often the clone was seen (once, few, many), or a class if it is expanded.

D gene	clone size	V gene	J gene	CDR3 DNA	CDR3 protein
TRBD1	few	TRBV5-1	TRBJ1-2	TGCGCCAGCAGCTTAGGATGGACAGGGGAGTTTAACTATGGCTACACCTTC	CASSLGWTGEFNYGYTF
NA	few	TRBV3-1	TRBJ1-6	TGTGCCAGCAGCCTCGTGGAGGGTGGGTCACCCCTCCACTTT	CASSLVEGGSPLHF
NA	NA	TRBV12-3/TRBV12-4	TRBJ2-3	TGTGCCAGCAGTTTAGGCAGACACTACACAGATACGCAGTATTTT	CASSLGRHYTDTQYF
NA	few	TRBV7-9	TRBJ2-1	TGTGCCAGCAGCTTAGTTGAATGGGCGGCAGACAATGAGCAGTTCTTC	CASSLVEWAADNEQFF
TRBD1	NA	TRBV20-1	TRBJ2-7	TGCAGTGCTAGAGGGGACAGGAGTTTCTACGAGCAGTACTTC	CSARGDRSFYEQYF
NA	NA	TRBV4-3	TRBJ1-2	TGCGCCAGCAGCCAAGTGTACATAGCTAACTATGGCTACACCTTC	CASSQVYIANYGYTF
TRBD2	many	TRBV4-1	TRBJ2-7	TGCGCCAGCAGCCTAGCACCCAACGGGAGGCACACCTACGAGCAGTACTTC	CASSLAPNGRHTYEQYF
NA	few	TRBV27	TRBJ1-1	TGTGCCAGCAGTTTATCGGCTAGGGGTGGGACTGAAGCTTTCTTT	CASSLSARGGTEAFF
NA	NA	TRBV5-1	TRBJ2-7	TGCGCCAGCAGCTCGACTGCCGCCTCCTACGAGCAGTACTTC	CASSSTAASYEQYF
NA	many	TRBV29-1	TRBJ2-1	TGCAGCGTTGGACAAGTGACAACCTACAATGAGCAGTTCTTC	CSVGQVTTYNEQFF
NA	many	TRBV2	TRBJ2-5	TGTGCCAGCAGTTACGGGATGCAAGAGACCCAGTACTTC	CASSYGMQETQYF
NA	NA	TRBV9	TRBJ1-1	TGTGCCAGCAGCACCACGGGGTACACTGAAGCTTTCTTT	CASSTTGYTEAFF
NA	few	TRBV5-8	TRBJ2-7	TGTGCCAGCAACAACAGGGTGGACTACGAGCAGTACTTC	CASNNRVDYEQYF
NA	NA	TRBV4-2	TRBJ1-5	TGTGCCAGCAGCCAAGTCGCGAACAATCAGCCCCAGCATTTT	CASSQVANNQPQHF
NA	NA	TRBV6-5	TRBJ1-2	TGTGCCAGCAGTGACTCCCAGGGCTATGGCTACACCTTC	CASSDSQGYGYTF
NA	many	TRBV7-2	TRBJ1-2	TGTGCCAGCAGCGCATCTCTTGGGGACTATGGTAGGAGCTACACCTTC	CASSASLGDYGRSYTF
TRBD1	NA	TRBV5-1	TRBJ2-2	TGCGCCAGCAACAGGGGAGACGGGGTGTCGAGCGCATCCGGGGAGCTGTTTTTT	CASNRGDGVSSASGELFF
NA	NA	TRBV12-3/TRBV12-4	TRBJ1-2	TGTGCCAGCAGTTTAGCGTTCGGCTTGGGCTACACCTTC	CASSLAFGLGYTF
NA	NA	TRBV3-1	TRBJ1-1	TGTGCCAGCAGCCAAGGTTGGGTGGCTGAAGCTTTCTTT	CASSQGWVAEAFF
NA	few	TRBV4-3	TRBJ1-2	TGCGCCAGCAGCCAAGATCTTAGTGGTGGCGCCTACGGCTACACCTTC	CASSQDLSGGAYGYTF
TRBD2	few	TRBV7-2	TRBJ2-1	TGTGCCAGCAGCCCAACCGGGACTAGCGGCACCGGGGAGCAGTTCTTC	CASSPTGTSGTGEQFF
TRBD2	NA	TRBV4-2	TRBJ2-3	TGTGCCAGCAGCCAAGATACAGCGGGAGGGACGCCAGATACGCAGTATTTT	CASSQDTAGGTPDTQYF
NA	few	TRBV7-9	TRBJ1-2	TGTGCCAGCAGTTCGACAGGCCCTTTTTATGGCTACACCTTC	CASSSTGPFYGYTF
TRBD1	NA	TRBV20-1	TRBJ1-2	TGCAGTGCTATAACTACAGGGGGCGAAAATGGCTACACCTTC	CSAITTGGENGYTF
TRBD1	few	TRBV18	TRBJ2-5	TGTGCCAGCTCACCACCGCAACAGGGGTCAGAGACCCAGTACTTC	CASSPPQQGSETQYF
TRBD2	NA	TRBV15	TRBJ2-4	TGTGCCACCAGCAGAGATATAGCGGGGGGCCTCAAAAACATTCAGTACTTC	CATSRDIAGGLKNIQYF
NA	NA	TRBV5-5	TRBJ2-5	TGTGCCAGCAGCGTGGGGACTGCTGCAAGGGAGACCCAGTACTTC	CASSVGTAARETQYF
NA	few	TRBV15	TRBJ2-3	TGTGCCACCAGCAAGGGGGGGTTGGCAGATACGCAGTATTTT	CATSKGGLADTQYF
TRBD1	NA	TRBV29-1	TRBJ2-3	TGCAGCGTCGTAGGGACAGGGGGATGGGGATACACAGATACGCAGTATTTT	CSVVGTGGWGYTDTQYF
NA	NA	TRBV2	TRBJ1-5	TGTGCCAGCAGTCCAGTCCAAAGCAATCAGCCCCAGCATTTT	CASSPVQSNQPQHF
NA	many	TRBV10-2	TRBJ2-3	TGCGCCAGCAGCCAAACTGGGCTTGCAGATACGCAGTATTTT	CASSQTGLADTQYF
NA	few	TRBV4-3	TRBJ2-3	TGCGCCAGCAGCCAAGGGCCGGGAGTTATAGATACGCAGTATTTT	CASSQGPGVIDTQYF
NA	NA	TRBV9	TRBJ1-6	TGTGCCAGCAGCACCGGACAAGACTATAATTCACCCCTCCACTTT	CASSTGQDYNSPLHF
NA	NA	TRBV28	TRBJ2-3	TGTGCCAGCAGTTTATTGGCTTCGGCTAGCGCTAGCACAGATACGCAGTATTTT	CASSLLASASASTDTQYF
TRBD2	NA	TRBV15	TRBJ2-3	TGTGCCACCAGCCCCCAGCGGGGGAGCACAGATACGCAGTATTTT	CATSPQRGSTDTQYF
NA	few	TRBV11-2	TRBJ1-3	TGTGCCAGCAGCTTAGGAGGCCAGAACGATAGGGGAAACACCATATATTTT	CASSLGGQNDRGNTIYF
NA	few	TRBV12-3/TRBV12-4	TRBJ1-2	TGTGCCAGCAGTTTATGGGGATTGGATGGCTACACCTTC	CASSLWGLDGYTF
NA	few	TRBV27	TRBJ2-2	TGTGCCAGCACCTTGTCCCGTGCGGGATTGGGCACCGGGGAGCTGTTTTTT	CASTLSRAGLGTGELFF
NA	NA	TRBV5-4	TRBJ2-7	TGTGCCAGCAGCGCCGACACCACGTACGAGCAGTACTTC	CASSADTTYEQYF
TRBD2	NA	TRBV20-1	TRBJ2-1	TGCAGTGCTACGCGGGGGGGGTCCAATGAGCAGTTCTTC	CSATRGGSNEQFF
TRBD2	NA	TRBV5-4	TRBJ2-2	TGTGCCAGCAGCTTGGCCGGGGGTAGCGGGAGGGCCGTCGACACCGGGGAGCTGTTTTTT	CASSLAGGSGRAVDTGELFF
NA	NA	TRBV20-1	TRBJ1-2	TGCAGTGCTAGAGATATGTACAGGCATAGGGCAGCCACGAACTATGGCTACACCTTC	CSARDMYRHRAATNYGYTF
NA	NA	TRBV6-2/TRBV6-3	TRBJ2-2	TGTGCCAGCAGCGGAGGGGCCCACGGGGAGCTGTTTTTT	CASSGGAHGELFF
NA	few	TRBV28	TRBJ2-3	TGTGCCAGCAGTTTCCCCCGGTGGGGCGGACCCACAGATACGCAGTATTTT	CASSFPRWGGPTDTQYF
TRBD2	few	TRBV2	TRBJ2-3	TGTGCCAGCAGTGAATGGATAGCGGGAGTCGGCGGGACAGATACGCAGTATTTT	CASSEWIAGVGGTDTQYF